This T cell receptor beta chain is drawn from a study of cytomegalovirus exposure and HLA in healthy donors. Turning to this clone: Its target is unknown.

60 Vbeta and 13 Jbeta primers were used in PCR. The method was immunoSEQ multiplex PCR; TCRdb's version includes in-frame clones alone and lacks a portion of them. The listing records some 130,000 clones. CDR3 length: 13 residues. CDR1 SGHVS and CDR2 FNYEAQ come from the germline V gene. Trimming left V 5 bases short and J 1 base short, with 8 bases between. Study-wide points: In a later analysis, TCR beta V- and J-gene trimming was associated with a missense DCLRE1C variant.

V usage is TRBV7-6 and J usage is TRBJ1-1; D is unclear. This clonotype was sampled from a man aged 18 to 30 in good health and CMV-seronegative. Sequenced input: PBMCs. The CDR3 protein is CASSPGGNTEAFF. The CDR3 DNA is TGTGCCAGCAGCCCCGGCGGGAACACTGAAGCTTTCTTT.